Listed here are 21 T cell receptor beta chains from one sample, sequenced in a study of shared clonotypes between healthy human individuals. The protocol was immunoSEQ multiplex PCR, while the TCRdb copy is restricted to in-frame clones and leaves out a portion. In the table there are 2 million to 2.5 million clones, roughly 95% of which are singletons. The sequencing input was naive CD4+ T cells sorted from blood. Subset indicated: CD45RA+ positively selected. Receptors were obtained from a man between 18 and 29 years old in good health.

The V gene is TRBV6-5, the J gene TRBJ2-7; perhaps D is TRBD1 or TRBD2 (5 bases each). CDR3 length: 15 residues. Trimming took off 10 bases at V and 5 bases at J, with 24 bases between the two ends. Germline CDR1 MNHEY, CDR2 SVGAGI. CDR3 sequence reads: CAIRPWVGDQDEQYF. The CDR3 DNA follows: TGTGCCATCAGACCCTGGGTGGGGGATCAGGACGAGCAGTACTTC.

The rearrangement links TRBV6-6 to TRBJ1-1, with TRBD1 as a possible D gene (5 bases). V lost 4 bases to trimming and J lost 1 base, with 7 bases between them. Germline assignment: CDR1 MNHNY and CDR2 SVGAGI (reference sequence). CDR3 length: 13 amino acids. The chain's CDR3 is CASSWGGNTEAFF. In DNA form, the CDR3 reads TGTGCCAGCAGTTGGGGCGGGAACACTGAAGCTTTCTTT.

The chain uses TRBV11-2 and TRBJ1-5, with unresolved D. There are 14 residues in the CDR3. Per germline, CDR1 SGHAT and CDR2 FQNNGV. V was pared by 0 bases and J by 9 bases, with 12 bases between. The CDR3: CASSLDGYLRPQHF. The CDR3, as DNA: TGTGCCAGCAGCTTAGACGGGTACCTGCGGCCCCAGCATTTT.

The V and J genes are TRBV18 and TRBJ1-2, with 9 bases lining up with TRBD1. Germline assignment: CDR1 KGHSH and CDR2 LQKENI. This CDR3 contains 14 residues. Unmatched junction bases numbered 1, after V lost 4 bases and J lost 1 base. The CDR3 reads CASSRDRDNYGYTF. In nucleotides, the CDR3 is TGTGCCAGCTCACGGGACAGGGATAACTATGGCTACACCTTC.

Here the CDR3 DNA reads TGTGCCAGCAGTGGAGAGAGGGGAAGGGGGATTAGCAATCAGCCCCAGCATTTT. It is translated as CASSGERGRGISNQPQHF. The J gene is TRBJ1-5, the V gene TRBV2; D might be TRBD1 (6 bases). Germline V gene lookup returns CDR1 SNHLY and CDR2 FYNNEI. V dropped 4 bases and J dropped 0 bases, with 19 bases sitting between them. CDR3 length: 18 amino acids.

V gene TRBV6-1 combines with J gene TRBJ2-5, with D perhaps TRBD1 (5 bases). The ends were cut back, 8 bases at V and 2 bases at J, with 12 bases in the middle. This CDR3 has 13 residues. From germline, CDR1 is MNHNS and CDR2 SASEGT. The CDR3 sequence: CASRTYFQETQYF. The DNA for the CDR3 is TGTGCCAGCCGGACATATTTTCAAGAGACCCAGTACTTC.

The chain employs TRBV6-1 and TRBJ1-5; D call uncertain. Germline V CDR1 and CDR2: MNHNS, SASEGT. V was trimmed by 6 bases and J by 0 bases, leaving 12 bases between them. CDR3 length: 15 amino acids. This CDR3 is CASSAEKYSNQPQHF. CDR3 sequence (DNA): TGTGCCAGCAGCGCAGAAAAATATAGCAATCAGCCCCAGCATTTT.

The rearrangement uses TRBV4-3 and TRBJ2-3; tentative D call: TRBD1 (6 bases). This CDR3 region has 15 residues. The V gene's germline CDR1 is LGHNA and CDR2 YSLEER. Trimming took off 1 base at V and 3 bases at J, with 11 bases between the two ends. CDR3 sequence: CASSQATGMTDTQYF. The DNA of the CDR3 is TGCGCCAGCAGCCAAGCAACAGGGATGACAGATACGCAGTATTTT.

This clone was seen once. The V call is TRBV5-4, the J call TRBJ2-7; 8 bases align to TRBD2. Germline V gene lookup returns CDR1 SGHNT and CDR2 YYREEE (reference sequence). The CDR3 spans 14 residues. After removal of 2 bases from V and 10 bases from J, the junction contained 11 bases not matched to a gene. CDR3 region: CASSLALGGGTQYF. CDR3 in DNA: TGTGCCAGCAGCTTAGCCTTGGGCGGGGGGACTCAGTACTTC. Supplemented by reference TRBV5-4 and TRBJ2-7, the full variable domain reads ETGVTQSPTHLIKTRGQQVTLRCSSQSGHNTVSWYQQALGQGPQFIFQYYREEENGRGNFPPRFSGLQFPNYSSELNVNALELDDSALYLCASSLALGGGTQYFGPGTRLTVT.

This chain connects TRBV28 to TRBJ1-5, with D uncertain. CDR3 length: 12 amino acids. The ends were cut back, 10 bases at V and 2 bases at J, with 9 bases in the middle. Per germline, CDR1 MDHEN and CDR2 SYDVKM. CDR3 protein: CATLGGNQPQHF. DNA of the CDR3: TGTGCCACCTTGGGAGGCAATCAGCCCCAGCATTTT.

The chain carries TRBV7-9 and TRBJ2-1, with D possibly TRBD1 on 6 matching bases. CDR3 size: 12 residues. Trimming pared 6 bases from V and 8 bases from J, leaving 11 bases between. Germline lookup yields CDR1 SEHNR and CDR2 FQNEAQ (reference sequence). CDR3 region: CASSNRVDEQFF. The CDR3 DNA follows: TGTGCCAGCAGTAACAGGGTCGATGAGCAGTTCTTC.

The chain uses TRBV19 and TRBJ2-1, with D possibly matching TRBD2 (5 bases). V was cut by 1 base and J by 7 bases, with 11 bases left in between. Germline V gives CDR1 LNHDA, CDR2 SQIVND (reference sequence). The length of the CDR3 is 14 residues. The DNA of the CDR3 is TGTGCCAGTAGTATAGTTAAGAGGGAGAATGAGCAGTTCTTC. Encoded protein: CASSIVKRENEQFF.

The CDR3 region is CASSLPSPTIYEQYF. The DNA of the CDR3 is TGCGCCAGCAGCTTGCCCTCCCCGACCATCTACGAGCAGTACTTC. This chain links TRBV5-1 with TRBJ2-7, with D hard to call. The CDR3 totals 15 residues. Looked up from germline, CDR1 is SGHRS and CDR2 is YFSETQ. Trimming removed 1 base from V and 3 bases from J, with 14 bases in between.

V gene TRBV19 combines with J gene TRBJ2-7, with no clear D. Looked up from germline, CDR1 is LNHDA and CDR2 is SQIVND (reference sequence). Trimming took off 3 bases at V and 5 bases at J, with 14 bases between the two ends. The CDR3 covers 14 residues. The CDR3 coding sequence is TGTGCCAGTAGTATGCAATGGGGTCCCCACGAGCAGTACTTC. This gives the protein CASSMQWGPHEQYF.

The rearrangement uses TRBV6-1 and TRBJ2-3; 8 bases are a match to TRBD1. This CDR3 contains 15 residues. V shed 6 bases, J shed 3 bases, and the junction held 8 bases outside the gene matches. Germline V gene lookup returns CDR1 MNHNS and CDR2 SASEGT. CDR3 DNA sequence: TGTGCCAGCAGCGCCGGACAGGGCGAAACAGATACGCAGTATTTT. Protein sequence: CASSAGQGETDTQYF.

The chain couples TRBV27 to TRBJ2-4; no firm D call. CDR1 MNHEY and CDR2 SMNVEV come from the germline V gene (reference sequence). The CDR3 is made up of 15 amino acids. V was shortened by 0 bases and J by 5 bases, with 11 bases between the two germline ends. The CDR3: CASSLSQGPQNIQYF. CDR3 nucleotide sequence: TGTGCCAGCAGTTTATCGCAAGGGCCCCAAAACATTCAGTACTTC.

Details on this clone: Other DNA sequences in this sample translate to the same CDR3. This CDR3 is CASSPGQPNYGYTF. The CDR3 coding sequence is TGCGCCAGCAGCCCGGGACAACCAAACTATGGCTACACCTTC. V gene TRBV5-1 combines with J gene TRBJ1-2, with D possibly being TRBD1 (6 bases). V was cut by 4 bases and J by 2 bases, with 12 bases left in between. The CDR3 consists of 14 residues. Germline CDR1 is SGHRS and CDR2 is YFSETQ.

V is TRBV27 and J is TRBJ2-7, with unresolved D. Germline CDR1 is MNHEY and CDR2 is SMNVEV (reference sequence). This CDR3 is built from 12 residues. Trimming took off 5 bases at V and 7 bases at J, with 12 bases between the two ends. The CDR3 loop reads CASSERLGEQYF. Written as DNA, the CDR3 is TGTGCCAGCAGTGAACGGCTGGGGGAGCAGTACTTC.

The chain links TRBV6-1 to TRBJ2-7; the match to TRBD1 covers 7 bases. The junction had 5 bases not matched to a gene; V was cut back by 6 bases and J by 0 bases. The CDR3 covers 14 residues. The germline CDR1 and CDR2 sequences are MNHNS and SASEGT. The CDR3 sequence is CASRQDRSSYEQYF. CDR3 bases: TGTGCCAGCAGGCAGGACAGGAGCTCCTACGAGCAGTACTTC.

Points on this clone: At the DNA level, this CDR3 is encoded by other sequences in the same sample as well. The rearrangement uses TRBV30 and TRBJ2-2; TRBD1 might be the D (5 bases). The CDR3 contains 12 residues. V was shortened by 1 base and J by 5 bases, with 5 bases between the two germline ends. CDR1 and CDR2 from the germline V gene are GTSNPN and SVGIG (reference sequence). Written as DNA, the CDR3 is TGTGCCTGGAGTGCAGGGACCGGGGAGCTGTTTTTT. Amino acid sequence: CAWSAGTGELFF.

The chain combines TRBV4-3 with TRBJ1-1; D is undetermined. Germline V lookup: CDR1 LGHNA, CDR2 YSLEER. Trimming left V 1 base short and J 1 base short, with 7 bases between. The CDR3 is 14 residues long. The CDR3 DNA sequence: TGCGCCAGCAGCCAAGCACATAGGAACACTGAAGCTTTCTTT. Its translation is CASSQAHRNTEAFF.